Listed here are 13 T cell receptor beta chains from one sample, sequenced in a study of blood T cell repertoires in COVID-19. Repertoires were generated with immunoSEQ multiplex PCR, while TCRdb's copy carries only in-frame clones and drops some. The data show under 200,000 clones, less than 85% seen once. Source material: peripheral blood. The source of these receptors is a woman between 55 and 75 years old with COVID-19, enrolled during active disease.

The V gene is TRBV2, the J gene TRBJ1-1; weak D call: TRBD1 (5 bases). Germline values: CDR1 SNHLY, CDR2 FYNNEI. The CDR3 is made up of 11 amino acids. Trimming removed 6 bases at V and 5 bases at J, with 7 bases between. In DNA, the CDR3 is TGTGCCAGCAGGGAGGGGACTGAAGCTTTCTTT. It yields the protein CASREGTEAFF.

The chain has TRBV19 and TRBJ2-3, with 10 positions matching TRBD2. This CDR3 is 18 amino acids long. Germline loops: CDR1 LNHDA, CDR2 SQIVND (reference sequence). Unmatched junction bases numbered 7, after V lost 1 base and J lost 0 bases. In DNA form, the CDR3 reads TGTGCCAGTAGTATAGGAACTAGCGGGAAAGGGAGCACAGATACGCAGTATTTT. Protein sequence: CASSIGTSGKGSTDTQYF.

The count of this clone is one. The chain recombines TRBV4-3 with TRBJ2-3; tentatively, D is TRBD1 (5 bases). Germline V gives CDR1 LGHNA, CDR2 YSLEER. This CDR3 spans 14 amino acids. V was pared by 3 bases and J by 2 bases, with 9 bases between. The CDR3 DNA reads TGCGCCAGCAGCCACGACAGATTCACAGATACGCAGTATTTT. Protein sequence: CASSHDRFTDTQYF.

This clone was observed a handful of times. CDR3 sequence (DNA): TGTGCCAGCAGTGCCGGGACAGGGGACACAGATACGCAGTATTTT. It is translated as CASSAGTGDTDTQYF. This chain uses TRBV6-2 or TRBV6-3 with TRBJ2-3; the match to TRBD1 covers 10 bases. The CDR3 is 15 residues long. CDR1 is MNHEY, CDR2 SVGEGT, per germline. J gave up 2 bases and V 5 bases, and 4 bases lay outside the gene matches.

The chain carries TRBV6-5 and TRBJ2-7, with 10 bases that match TRBD1. In germline, CDR1 is MNHEY, CDR2 SVGAGI. J gave up 2 bases and V 8 bases, and 9 bases lay outside the gene matches. CDR3 length equals 15 residues. The CDR3: CASGIRQGAPYEQYF. CDR3 nucleotides: TGTGCCAGCGGAATTCGACAGGGGGCACCCTACGAGCAGTACTTC.

A word on this clone: Other DNA sequences in this specimen translate into the identical CDR3. The chain carries TRBV6-4 and TRBJ2-3, with 10 bases matching TRBD2. The V and J ends lost 3 bases and 6 bases, in that order; junction bases with no gene match: 6. This CDR3 is 15 amino acids long. Germline V gives CDR1 MRHNA, CDR2 SNTAGT. The CDR3 DNA reads as TGTGCCAGCAGTGAAGCGGGAGGGGCTCGCGATACGCAGTATTTT. Residues: CASSEAGGARDTQYF.

This sequence joins TRBV19 and TRBJ2-7, with D perhaps TRBD1 (5 bases). The CDR3 is 15 residues long. Germline V CDR1 and CDR2: LNHDA, SQIVND (reference sequence). Trimming pared 4 bases from V and 3 bases from J, leaving 16 bases between. CDR3 sequence: CASSTGFREDYEQYV. The CDR3, as DNA: TGTGCCAGTAGTACAGGGTTTCGAGAGGACTACGAGCAGTACGTC.

The V gene is TRBV2, the J gene TRBJ1-2; TRBD1 is a possible D gene (6 bases). Germline V lookup: CDR1 SNHLY, CDR2 FYNNEI. This CDR3 spans 13 amino acids. V gave up 5 bases and J gave up 6 bases, with 13 bases separating them. The CDR3 is CASSPDRWDGYTF. The DNA for the CDR3 is TGTGCCAGCAGTCCCGACAGGTGGGATGGCTACACCTTC.

The chain uses TRBV10-1 and TRBJ2-3, with 8 bases aligning to TRBD2. Per germline, CDR1 WNHNN and CDR2 SYGVQD (reference sequence). Germline trimming cut 4 bases from V and 7 bases from J; bases unmatched to any gene: 4. The CDR3 extends over 13 amino acids. This CDR3 reads CASSGASGYTQYF. The CDR3, as DNA: TGCGCCAGCAGTGGGGCTAGCGGGTATACGCAGTATTTT.

The CDR3 loop reads CASSHRAGEKLFF. CDR3 sequence (DNA): TGCGCCAGCAGTCACAGGGCGGGGGAAAAACTGTTTTTT. The gene calls are TRBV23-1 and TRBJ1-4, with D possibly matching TRBD1 (5 bases). TRBV23-1 counts as an open reading frame of uncertain function. Trimming took 3 bases from V and 8 from J, leaving 10 bases between them. CDR3 size: 13 residues.

V and J are TRBV11-3 and TRBJ2-3; 9 nucleotides match TRBD2. The CDR3 has 17 amino acids. Germline lookup yields CDR1 SGHNT and CDR2 YENEEA. The V segment lost 5 bases and the J segment 5 bases; nucleotides outside the gene matches: 14. The CDR3 reads CASSPGTSPQEGDTQYF. CDR3 sequence (DNA): TGTGCCAGCAGCCCAGGGACTAGCCCTCAGGAGGGAGATACGCAGTATTTT.

J is TRBJ2-1 and V is TRBV10-3; 8 bases agree with TRBD1. The CDR3 consists of 13 residues. CDR1 is ENHRY and CDR2 is SYGVKD in the germline V gene. After removal of 7 bases from V and 5 bases from J, the junction contained 4 bases not matched to a gene. The CDR3, as DNA: TGTGCCATCAAAGGGACAGGTAACAATGAGCAGTTCTTC. Translation: CAIKGTGNNEQFF.

This rearrangement joins TRBV7-9 to TRBJ2-1, with D possibly TRBD2 on 6 matching bases. Germline CDR1 is SEHNR and CDR2 is FQNEAQ (reference sequence). V was trimmed by 5 bases and J by 4 bases, leaving 15 bases between them. The CDR3 has 15 residues. Written as DNA, the CDR3 is TGTGCCAGCAGCCCCGGGACTCTAATTTACAATGAGCAGTTCTTC. Amino acid sequence: CASSPGTLIYNEQFF.